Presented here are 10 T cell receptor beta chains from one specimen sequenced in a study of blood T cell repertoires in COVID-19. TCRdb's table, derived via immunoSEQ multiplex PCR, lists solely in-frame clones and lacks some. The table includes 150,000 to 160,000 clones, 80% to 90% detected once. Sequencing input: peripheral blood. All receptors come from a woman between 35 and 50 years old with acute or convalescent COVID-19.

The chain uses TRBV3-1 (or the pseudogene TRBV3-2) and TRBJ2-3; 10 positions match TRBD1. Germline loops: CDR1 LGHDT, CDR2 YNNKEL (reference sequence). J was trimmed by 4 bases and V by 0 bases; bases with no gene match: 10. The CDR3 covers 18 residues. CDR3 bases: TGTGCCAGCAGCCAAGAAATTTTGCGGGACAGGGGCCCAGATACGCAGTATTTT. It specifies CASSQEILRDRGPDTQYF.

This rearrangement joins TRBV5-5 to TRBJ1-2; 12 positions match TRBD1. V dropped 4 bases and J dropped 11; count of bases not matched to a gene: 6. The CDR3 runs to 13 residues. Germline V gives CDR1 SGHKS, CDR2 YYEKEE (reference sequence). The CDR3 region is CASSQPGQGAYTF. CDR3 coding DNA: TGTGCCAGCAGCCAGCCGGGACAGGGGGCTTACACCTTC. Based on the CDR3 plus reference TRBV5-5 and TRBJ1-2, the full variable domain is DAGVTQSPTHLIKTRGQQVTLRCSPISGHKSVSWYQQVLGQGPQFIFQYYEKEERGRGNFPDRFSARQFPNYSSELNVNALLLGDSALYLCASSQPGQGAYTFGSGTRLTVV.

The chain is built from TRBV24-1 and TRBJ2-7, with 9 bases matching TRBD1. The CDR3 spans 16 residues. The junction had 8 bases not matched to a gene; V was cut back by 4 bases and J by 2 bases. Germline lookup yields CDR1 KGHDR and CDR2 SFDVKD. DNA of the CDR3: TGTGCCACCAGTGAGAGCCCTGGGACAGGGACCTACGAGCAGTACTTC. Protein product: CATSESPGTGTYEQYF.

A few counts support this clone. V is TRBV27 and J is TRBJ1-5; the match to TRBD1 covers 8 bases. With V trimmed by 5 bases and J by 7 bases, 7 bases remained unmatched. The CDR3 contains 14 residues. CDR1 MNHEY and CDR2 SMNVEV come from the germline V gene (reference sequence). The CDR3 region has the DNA TGTGCCAGCAGTCTCAGGGGGCTAGGGCAGCCCCAGCATTTT. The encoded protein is CASSLRGLGQPQHF.

The CDR3 bases are TGCAGCGTATCGATTTCCTCGGACAGGTTGGGAGGCTACACCTTC. It is translated as CSVSISSDRLGGYTF. The chain recombines TRBV29-1 with TRBJ1-2, with 7 bases matching TRBD1. Germline trimming cut 6 bases from V and 8 bases from J; bases unmatched to any gene: 18. This CDR3 is 15 amino acids long. Germline V lookup: CDR1 SQVTM, CDR2 ANQGSEA.

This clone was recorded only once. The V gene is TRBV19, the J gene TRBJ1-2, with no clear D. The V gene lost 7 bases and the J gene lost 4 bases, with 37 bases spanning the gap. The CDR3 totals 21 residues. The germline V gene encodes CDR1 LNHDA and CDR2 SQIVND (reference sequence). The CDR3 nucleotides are TGTGCCAGTATTCCCCATGCCCGGGCGATCATTAGGACCCCCGGAGGCTATGGCTACACCTTC. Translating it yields CASIPHARAIIRTPGGYGYTF.

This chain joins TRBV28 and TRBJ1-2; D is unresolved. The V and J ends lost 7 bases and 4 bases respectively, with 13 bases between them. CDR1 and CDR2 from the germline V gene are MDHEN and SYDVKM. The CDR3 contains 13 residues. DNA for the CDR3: TGTGCCAGCAACGCCGAGGATGCCTATGGCTACACCTTC. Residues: CASNAEDAYGYTF.

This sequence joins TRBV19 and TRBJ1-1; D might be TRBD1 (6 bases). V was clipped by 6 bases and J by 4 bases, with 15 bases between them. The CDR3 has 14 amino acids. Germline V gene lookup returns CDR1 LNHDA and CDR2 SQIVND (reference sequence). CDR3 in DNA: TGTGCCAGTAGATGGGCAGGGGTGGGCACTGAAGCTTTCTTT. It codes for CASRWAGVGTEAFF.

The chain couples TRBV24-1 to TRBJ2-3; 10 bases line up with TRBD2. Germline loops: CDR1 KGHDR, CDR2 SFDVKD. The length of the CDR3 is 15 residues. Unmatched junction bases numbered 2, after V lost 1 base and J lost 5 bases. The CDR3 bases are TGTGCCACCAGTGATTTTAGCGGGGGGCAAGATACGCAGTATTTT. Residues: CATSDFSGGQDTQYF.

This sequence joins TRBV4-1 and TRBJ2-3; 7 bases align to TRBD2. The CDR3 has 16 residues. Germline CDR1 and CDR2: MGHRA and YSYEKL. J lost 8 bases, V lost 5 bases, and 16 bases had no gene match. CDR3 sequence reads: CASSYQTSPREGTQYF. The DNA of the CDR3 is TGCGCCAGCAGCTACCAGACTAGCCCCAGGGAAGGTACGCAGTATTTT.